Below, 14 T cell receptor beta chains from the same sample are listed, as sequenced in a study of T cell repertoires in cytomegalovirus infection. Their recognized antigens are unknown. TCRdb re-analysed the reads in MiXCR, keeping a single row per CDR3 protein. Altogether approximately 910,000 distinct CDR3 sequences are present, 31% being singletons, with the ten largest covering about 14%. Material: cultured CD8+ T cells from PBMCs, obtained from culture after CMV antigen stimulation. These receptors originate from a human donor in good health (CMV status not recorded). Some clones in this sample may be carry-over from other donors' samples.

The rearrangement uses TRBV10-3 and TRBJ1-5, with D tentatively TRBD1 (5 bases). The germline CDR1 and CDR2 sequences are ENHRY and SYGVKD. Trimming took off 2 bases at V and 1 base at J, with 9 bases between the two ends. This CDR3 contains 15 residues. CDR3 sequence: CAISEEGKSNQPQHF. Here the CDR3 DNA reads TGTGCCATCAGTGAGGAGGGGAAGAGCAATCAGCCCCAGCATTTT.

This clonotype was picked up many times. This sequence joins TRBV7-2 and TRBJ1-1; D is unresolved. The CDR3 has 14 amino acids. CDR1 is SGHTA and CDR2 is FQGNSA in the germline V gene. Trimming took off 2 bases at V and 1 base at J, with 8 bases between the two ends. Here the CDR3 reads CASSLLEENTEAFF. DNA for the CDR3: TGTGCCAGCAGCTTATTAGAGGAGAACACTGAAGCTTTCTTT.

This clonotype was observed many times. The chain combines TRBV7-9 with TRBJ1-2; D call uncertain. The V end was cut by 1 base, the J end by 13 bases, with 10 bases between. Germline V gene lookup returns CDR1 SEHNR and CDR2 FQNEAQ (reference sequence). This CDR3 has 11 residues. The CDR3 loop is CASSLEVALTF. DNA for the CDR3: TGTGCCAGCAGCTTAGAGGTGGCTCTCACCTTC.

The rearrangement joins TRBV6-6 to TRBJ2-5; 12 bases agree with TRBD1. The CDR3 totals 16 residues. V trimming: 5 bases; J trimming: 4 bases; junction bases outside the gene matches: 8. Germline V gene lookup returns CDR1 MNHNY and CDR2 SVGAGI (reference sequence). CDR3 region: CASSDHGTGGRETQYF. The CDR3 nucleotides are TGTGCCAGCAGTGACCACGGGACAGGGGGCCGAGAGACCCAGTACTTC.

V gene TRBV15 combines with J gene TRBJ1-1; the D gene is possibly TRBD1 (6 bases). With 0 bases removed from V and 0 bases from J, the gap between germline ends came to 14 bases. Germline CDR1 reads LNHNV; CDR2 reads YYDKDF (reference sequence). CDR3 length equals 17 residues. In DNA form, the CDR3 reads TGTGCCACCAGCAGAGATAGGATGGGACACCTGAACACTGAAGCTTTCTTT. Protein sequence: CATSRDRMGHLNTEAFF. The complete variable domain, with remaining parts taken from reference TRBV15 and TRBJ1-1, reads DAMVIQNPRYQVTQFGKPVTLSCSQTLNHNVMYWYQQKSSQAPKLLFHYYDKDFNNEADTPDNFQSRRPNTSFCFLDIRSPGLGDTAMYLCATSRDRMGHLNTEAFFGQGTRLTVV.

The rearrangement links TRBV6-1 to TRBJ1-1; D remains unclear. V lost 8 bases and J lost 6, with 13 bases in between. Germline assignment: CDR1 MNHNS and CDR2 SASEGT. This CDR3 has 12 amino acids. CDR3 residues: CASGQVTAEAFF. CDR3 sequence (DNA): TGTGCCAGCGGGCAAGTCACCGCTGAAGCTTTCTTT.

The CDR3 coding sequence is TGTGCCAGCAGTTTATCGCCCACAAGGGCCACTGAAGCTTTCTTT. Encoded protein: CASSLSPTRATEAFF. The chain links TRBV27 to TRBJ1-1; D gene ambiguous. Per germline, CDR1 MNHEY and CDR2 SMNVEV (reference sequence). The CDR3 extends over 15 amino acids. V was clipped by 0 bases and J by 4 bases, with 12 bases between them.

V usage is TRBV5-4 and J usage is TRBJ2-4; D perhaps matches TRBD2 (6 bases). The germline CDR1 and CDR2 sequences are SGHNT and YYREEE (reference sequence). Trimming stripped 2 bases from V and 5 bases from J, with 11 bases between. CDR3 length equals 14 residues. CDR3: CASSLTWEENIQYF. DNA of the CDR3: TGTGCCAGCAGCTTAACCTGGGAGGAAAACATTCAGTACTTC.

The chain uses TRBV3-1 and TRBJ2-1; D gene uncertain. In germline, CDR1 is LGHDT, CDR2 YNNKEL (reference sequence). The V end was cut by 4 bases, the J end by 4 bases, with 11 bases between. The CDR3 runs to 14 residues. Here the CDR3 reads CASSLLGQYNEQFF. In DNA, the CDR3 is TGTGCCAGCAGCCTGTTGGGCCAATACAATGAGCAGTTCTTC.

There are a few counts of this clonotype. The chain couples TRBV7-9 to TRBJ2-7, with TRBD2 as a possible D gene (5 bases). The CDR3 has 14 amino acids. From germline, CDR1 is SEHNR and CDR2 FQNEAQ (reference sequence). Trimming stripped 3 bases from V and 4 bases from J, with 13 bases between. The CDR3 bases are TGTGCCAGCAGCTTTAAGGGCCGGGGATACGAGCAGTACGTC. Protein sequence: CASSFKGRGYEQYV.

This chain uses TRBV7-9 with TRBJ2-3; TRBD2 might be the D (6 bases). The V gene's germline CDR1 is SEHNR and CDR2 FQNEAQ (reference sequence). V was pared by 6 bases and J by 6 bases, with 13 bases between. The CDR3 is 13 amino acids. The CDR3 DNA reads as TGTGCCAGCAGGCCACTAGCTTACGATACGCAGTATTTT. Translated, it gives CASRPLAYDTQYF.

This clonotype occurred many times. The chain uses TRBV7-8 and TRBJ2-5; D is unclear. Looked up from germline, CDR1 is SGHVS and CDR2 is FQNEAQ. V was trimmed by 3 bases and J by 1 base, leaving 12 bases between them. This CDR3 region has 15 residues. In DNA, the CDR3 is TGTGCCAGCAGCTTCCCCGACCCCACCCAAGAGACCCAGTACTTC. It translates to CASSFPDPTQETQYF.

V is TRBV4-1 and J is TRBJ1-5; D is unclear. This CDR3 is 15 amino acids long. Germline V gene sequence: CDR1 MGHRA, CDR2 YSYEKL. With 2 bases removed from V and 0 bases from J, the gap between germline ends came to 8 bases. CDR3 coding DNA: TGCGCCAGCAGCCAAATGAGGGTTAGCAATCAGCCCCAGCATTTT. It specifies CASSQMRVSNQPQHF.

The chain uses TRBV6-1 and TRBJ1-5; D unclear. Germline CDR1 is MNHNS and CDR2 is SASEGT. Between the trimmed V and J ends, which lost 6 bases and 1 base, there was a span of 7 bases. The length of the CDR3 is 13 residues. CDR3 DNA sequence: TGTGCCAGCAGGCCGATGAGCAATCAGCCCCAGCATTTT. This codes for CASRPMSNQPQHF.